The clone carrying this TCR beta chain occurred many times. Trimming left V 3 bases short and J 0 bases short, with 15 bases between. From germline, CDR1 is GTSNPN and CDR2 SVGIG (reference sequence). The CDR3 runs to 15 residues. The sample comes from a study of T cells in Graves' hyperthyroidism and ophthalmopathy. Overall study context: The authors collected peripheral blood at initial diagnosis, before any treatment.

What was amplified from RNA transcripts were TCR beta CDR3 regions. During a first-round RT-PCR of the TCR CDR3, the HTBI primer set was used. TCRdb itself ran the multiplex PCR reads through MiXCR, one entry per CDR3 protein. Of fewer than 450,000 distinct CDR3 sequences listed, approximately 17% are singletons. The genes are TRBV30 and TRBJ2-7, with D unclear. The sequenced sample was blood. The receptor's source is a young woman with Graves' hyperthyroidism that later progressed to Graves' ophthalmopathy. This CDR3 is CAWSIPTRVSYEQYF. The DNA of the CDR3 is TGTGCCTGGAGCATACCGACAAGAGTCTCCTACGAGCAGTACTTC.